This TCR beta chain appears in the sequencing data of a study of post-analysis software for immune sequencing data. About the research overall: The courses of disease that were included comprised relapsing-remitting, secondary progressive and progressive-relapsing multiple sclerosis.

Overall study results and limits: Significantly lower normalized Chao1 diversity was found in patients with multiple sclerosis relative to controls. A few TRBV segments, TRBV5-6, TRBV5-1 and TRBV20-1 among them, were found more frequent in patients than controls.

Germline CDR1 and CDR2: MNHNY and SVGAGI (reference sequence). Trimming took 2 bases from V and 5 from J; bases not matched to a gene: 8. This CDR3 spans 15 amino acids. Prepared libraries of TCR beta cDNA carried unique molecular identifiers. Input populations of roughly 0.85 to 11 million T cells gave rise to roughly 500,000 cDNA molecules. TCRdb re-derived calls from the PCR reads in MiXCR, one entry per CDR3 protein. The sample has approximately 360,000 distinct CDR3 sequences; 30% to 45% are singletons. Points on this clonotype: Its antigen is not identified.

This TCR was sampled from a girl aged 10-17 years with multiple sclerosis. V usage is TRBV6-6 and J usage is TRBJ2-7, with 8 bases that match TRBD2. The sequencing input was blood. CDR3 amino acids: CASSYLGLVDDEQYF. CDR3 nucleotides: TGTGCCAGCAGTTACCTGGGACTAGTTGATGACGAGCAGTACTTC.